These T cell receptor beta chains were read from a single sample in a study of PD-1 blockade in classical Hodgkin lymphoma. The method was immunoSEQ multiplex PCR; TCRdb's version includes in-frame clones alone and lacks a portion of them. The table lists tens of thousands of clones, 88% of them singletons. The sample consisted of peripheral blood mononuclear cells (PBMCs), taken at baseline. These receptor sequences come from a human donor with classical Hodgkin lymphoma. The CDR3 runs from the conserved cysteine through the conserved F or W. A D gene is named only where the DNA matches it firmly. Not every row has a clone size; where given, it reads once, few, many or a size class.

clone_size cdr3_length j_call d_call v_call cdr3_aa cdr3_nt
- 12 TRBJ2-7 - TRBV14 CASSWGVYEQYF TGTGCCAGCAGCTGGGGTGTTTACGAGCAGTACTTC
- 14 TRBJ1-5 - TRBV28 CASSPFGGGQPQHF TGTGCCAGCAGTCCTTTTGGGGGAGGTCAGCCCCAGCATTTT
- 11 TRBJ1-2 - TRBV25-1 CASSAALVYTF TGTGCCAGCAGTGCGGCATTGGTCTACACCTTC
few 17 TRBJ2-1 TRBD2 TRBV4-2 CASSQSPGLASYNEQFF TGTGCCAGCAGCCAATCACCGGGACTAGCATCCTACAATGAGCAGTTCTTC
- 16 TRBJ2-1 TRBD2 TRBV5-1 CASSWAGLAGAGEQFF TGCGCCAGCAGCTGGGCGGGACTAGCGGGGGCAGGTGAGCAGTTCTTC
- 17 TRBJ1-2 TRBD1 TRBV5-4 CASSSYPDRAVNYGYTF TGTGCCAGCAGCTCTTACCCGGACAGGGCGGTTAACTATGGCTACACCTTC
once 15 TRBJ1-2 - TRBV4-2 CASSPGTLNPYGYTF TGTGCCAGCAGCCCCGGGACATTGAACCCCTATGGCTACACCTTC
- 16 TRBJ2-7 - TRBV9 CASSVERTVPTYEQYF TGTGCCAGCAGCGTAGAAAGGACGGTACCTACCTACGAGCAGTACTTC
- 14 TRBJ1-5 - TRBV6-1 CANGGRYSNQPQHF TGTGCCAATGGGGGGAGGTATAGCAATCAGCCCCAGCATTTT
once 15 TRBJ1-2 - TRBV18 CASSPLEHPNYGYTF TGTGCCAGCTCACCACTTGAACACCCTAACTATGGCTACACCTTC
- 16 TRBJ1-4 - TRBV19 CASSIAWRETNEKLFF TGTGCCAGTAGTATAGCTTGGAGGGAAACTAATGAAAAACTGTTTTTT
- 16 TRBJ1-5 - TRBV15 CATSRDRGNGNQPQHF TGTGCCACCAGCAGAGATCGGGGGAATGGTAATCAGCCCCAGCATTTT
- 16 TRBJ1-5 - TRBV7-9 CASSLGQDWWYQPQHF TGTGCCAGCAGCTTAGGACAGGACTGGTGGTATCAGCCCCAGCATTTT
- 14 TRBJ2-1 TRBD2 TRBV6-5 CASKSGGALNEQFF TGTGCCAGCAAAAGCGGGGGGGCTCTCAATGAGCAGTTCTTC
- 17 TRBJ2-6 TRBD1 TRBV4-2 CASSFGQGRSGANVLTF TGTGCCAGCAGCTTTGGACAGGGCCGCTCTGGGGCCAACGTCCTGACTTTC
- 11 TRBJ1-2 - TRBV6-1 CASRTDYGYTF TGTGCCAGCAGAACAGATTATGGCTACACCTTC
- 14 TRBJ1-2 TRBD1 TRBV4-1 CASSQGQGYYGYTF TGCGCCAGCAGCCAAGGACAGGGATACTATGGCTACACCTTC
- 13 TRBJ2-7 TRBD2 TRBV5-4 CASSWTSGMEQYF TGTGCCAGCAGCTGGACTAGCGGGATGGAGCAGTACTTC
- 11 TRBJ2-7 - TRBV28 CASSRTYEQYF TGTGCCAGCAGTCGAACGTACGAGCAGTACTTC
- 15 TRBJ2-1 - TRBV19 CASSMDSGSYNEQFF TGTGCCAGTAGTATGGACTCTGGCTCCTACAATGAGCAGTTCTTC
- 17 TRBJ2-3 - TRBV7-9 CASSFPLKSSSPDTQYF TGTGCCAGCAGCTTCCCGCTAAAGAGTTCATCCCCGGATACGCAGTATTTT
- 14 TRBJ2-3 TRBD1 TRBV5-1 CASSSGTDTDTQYF TGCGCCAGCAGCTCAGGGACAGACACAGATACGCAGTATTTT
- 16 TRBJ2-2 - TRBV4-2 CASSQATDLNTGELFF TGTGCCAGCAGCCAGGCCACAGACTTGAACACCGGGGAGCTGTTTTTT
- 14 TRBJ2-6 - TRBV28 CASSVMGGANVLTF TGTGCCAGCAGCGTGATGGGAGGGGCCAACGTCCTGACTTTC
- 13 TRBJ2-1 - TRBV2 CASSEGTYNEQFF TGTGCCAGCAGTGAAGGGACTTACAATGAGCAGTTCTTC
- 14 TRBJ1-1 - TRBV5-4 CASSLGHWNTEAFF TGTGCCAGCAGCTTGGGACACTGGAACACTGAAGCTTTCTTT
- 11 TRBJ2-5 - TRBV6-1 CASSVKETQYF TGTGCCAGCAGTGTTAAAGAGACCCAGTACTTC
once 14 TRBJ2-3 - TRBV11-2 CASSLRLRTDTQYF TGTGCCAGCAGCTTAAGGCTTAGGACAGATACGCAGTATTTT
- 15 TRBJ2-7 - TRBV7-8 CASSLAAHSSYEQYF TGTGCCAGCAGCTTGGCGGCTCATAGCTCCTACGAGCAGTACTTC
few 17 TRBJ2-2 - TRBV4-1 CASSQVRDSMNTGELFF TGCGCCAGCAGCCAAGTGAGGGACTCCATGAACACCGGGGAGCTGTTTTTT
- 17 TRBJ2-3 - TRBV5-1 CASSFRSGLSNTDTQYF TGCGCCAGCAGCTTCCGGTCAGGATTGAGTAACACAGATACGCAGTATTTT